A single sample gave rise to the 13 T cell receptor beta chains below, sequenced in a study of T-cell reconstitution after alpha-beta-depleted transplantation in children. Library preparation (for TCRbeta) was performed with unique molecular identifiers. From the PCR reads, TCRdb called clonotypes with MiXCR, one entry per CDR3 protein. There are around 700,000 distinct CDR3 sequences in the sample; around 12% occur only once, and about 0.77% lies in the top ten. The source was PBMCs, collected before TCRalphabeta/CD19-depleted stem cell transplant. The receptors stem from a girl aged 2-10 years with congenital amegakaryocytic thrombocytopenia, due to receive a stem cell transplant.

This clonotype showed up many times. The genes are TRBV20-1 and TRBJ2-3; weak D call: TRBD2 (6 bases). The CDR3 totals 16 residues. The germline V and J ends were trimmed by 0 bases and 2 bases, with 15 bases remaining between them. CDR1 and CDR2 (germline): DFQATT, SNEGSKA (reference sequence). CDR3 nucleotides: TGCAGTGCTAGAGATTGGTCGGCGGGGATCACAGATACGCAGTATTTT. Protein sequence: CSARDWSAGITDTQYF.

V and J are TRBV7-8 and TRBJ2-7; a possible D gene is TRBD2 (5 bases). This CDR3 is 15 amino acids long. CDR1 SGHVS and CDR2 FQNEAQ come from the germline V gene. Trimming shortened V by 2 bases and J by 0 bases, and 11 bases separated the two germline ends. The CDR3 is CASSLFGGGSYEQYF. In nucleotides, the CDR3 is TGTGCCAGCAGCTTATTCGGCGGAGGCTCCTACGAGCAGTACTTC.

This clonotype has a handful of counts. This chain links TRBV15 with TRBJ1-1; unclear D gene. V was pared by 8 bases and J by 2 bases, with 9 bases between. The CDR3 extends over 12 amino acids. The germline gives CDR1 LNHNV, CDR2 YYDKDF (reference sequence). CDR3 loop: CATRTGNTEAFF. Written as DNA, the CDR3 is TGTGCCACCCGAACGGGTAACACTGAAGCTTTCTTT.

This clonotype was recorded many times. The J gene is TRBJ1-1, the V gene TRBV20-1; D gene ambiguous. The CDR3 runs to 12 residues. Trimming took off 1 base at V and 6 bases at J, with 9 bases between the two ends. Germline CDR1 and CDR2: DFQATT and SNEGSKA (reference sequence). The CDR3 nucleotides are TGCAGTGCTAGAGGGGCCTGGGCTGAAGCTTTCTTT. Its translation: CSARGAWAEAFF.

This clonotype was found many times. The chain joins TRBV20-1 to TRBJ2-7; no definite D call. V lost 7 bases and J lost 8, with 6 bases in between. In germline, CDR1 is DFQATT, CDR2 SNEGSKA (reference sequence). This CDR3 region has 8 residues. The CDR3 DNA reads as TGCAGTGTTGACCAGCAGTACTTC. This translates into CSVDQQYF.

This clonotype appeared many times. This chain links TRBV7-2 with TRBJ2-3, with 9 nucleotides matching TRBD2. Unmatched junction bases numbered 14, after V lost 0 bases and J lost 1 base. CDR3 length equals 20 residues. Germline V CDR1 and CDR2: SGHTA, FQGNSA. The CDR3 DNA is TGTGCCAGCAGCTTAGCGGCGGGAGGGCCCTCTGGTTTCGGCACAGATACGCAGTATTTT. This translates into CASSLAAGGPSGFGTDTQYF.

This clonotype showed up many times. This chain joins TRBV27 and TRBJ2-2; TRBD1 matches 7 bases. CDR1 is MNHEY and CDR2 is SMNVEV in the germline V gene (reference sequence). This CDR3 region has 15 residues. After removal of 7 bases from V and 4 bases from J, the junction contained 9 bases not matched to a gene. CDR3: CASKPGDRATGELFF. For the CDR3, the DNA is TGTGCCAGCAAACCCGGTGACAGGGCCACCGGGGAGCTGTTTTTT.

The V gene is TRBV7-3, the J gene TRBJ2-1; D is perhaps TRBD1 (6 bases). Germline lookup yields CDR1 SGHTA and CDR2 FQGTGA. The V end was cut by 5 bases, the J end by 5 bases, with 10 bases between. The CDR3 covers 13 residues. The CDR3 sequence is CASSRNRDNEQFF. The CDR3 nucleotides read TGTGCCAGCAGCCGTAACAGGGACAATGAGCAGTTCTTC.

This clonotype was observed at least ten times. The CDR3: CASSLGGLSEAFF. The CDR3 DNA sequence: TGTGCCAGCAGTTTGGGGGGCCTGAGCGAAGCTTTCTTT. The chain links TRBV27 to TRBJ1-1; possibly TRBD1 for D (6 bases). The CDR3 is 13 residues long. CDR1 is MNHEY, CDR2 SMNVEV, per germline (reference sequence). Trimming cost V 3 bases and J 8 bases, with 13 bases left between them.

The V call is TRBV5-1, the J call TRBJ2-4, with D possibly being TRBD2 (6 bases). The CDR3 is made up of 14 amino acids. V was cut by 3 bases and J by 10 bases, with 17 bases left in between. CDR1 SGHRS and CDR2 YFSETQ come from the germline V gene. CDR3 amino acids: CASSSQGGGGIQYF. CDR3 nucleotides: TGCGCCAGCAGCTCCCAGGGTGGTGGGGGGATTCAGTACTTC.

This clonotype was seen at least ten times. The gene calls are TRBV4-1 and TRBJ2-3; D remains ambiguous. V was cut by 1 base and J by 8 bases, with 13 bases left in between. Germline CDR1 is MGHRA and CDR2 is YSYEKL. This CDR3 region has 14 residues. The CDR3 coding sequence is TGCGCCAGCAGCCAAGTTTACGGGTCCGTTACGCAGTATTTT. As protein: CASSQVYGSVTQYF.

This clonotype was seen more than once but under ten times. The chain recombines TRBV2 with TRBJ1-2; no firm D call. Trimming took 7 bases from V and 7 from J, leaving 13 bases between them. The CDR3 sequence is 12 residues long. Germline V gene lookup returns CDR1 SNHLY and CDR2 FYNNEI. Here the CDR3 DNA reads TGTGCCAGCATTTCCATGGAAGGTGGCTACACCTTC. It specifies CASISMEGGYTF.

Only a few counts were recorded for this clonotype. This chain joins TRBV5-1 and TRBJ2-7; D possibly corresponds to TRBD1 (6 bases). CDR1 is SGHRS and CDR2 is YFSETQ in the germline V gene. V lost 3 bases and J 2 bases, leaving 12 bases between the germline ends. The CDR3 extends over 14 amino acids. DNA for the CDR3: TGCGCCAGCAGCTCGCGAGACAGGACCTACGAGCAGTACTTC. Translated: CASSSRDRTYEQYF.